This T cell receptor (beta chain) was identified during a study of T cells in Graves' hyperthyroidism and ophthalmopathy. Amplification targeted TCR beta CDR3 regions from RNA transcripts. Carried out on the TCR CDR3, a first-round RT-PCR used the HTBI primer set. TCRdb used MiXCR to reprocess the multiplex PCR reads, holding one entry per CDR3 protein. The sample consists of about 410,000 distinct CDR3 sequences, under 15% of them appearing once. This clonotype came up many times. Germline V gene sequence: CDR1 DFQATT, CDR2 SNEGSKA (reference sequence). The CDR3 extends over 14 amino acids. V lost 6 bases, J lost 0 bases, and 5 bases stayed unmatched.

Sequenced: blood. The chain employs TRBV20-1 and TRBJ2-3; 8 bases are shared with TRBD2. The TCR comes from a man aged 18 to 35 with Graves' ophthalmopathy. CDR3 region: CSAPGLGSTDTQYF. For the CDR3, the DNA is TGCAGTGCCCCGGGACTAGGAAGCACAGATACGCAGTATTTT.